A single sample gave rise to the 14 T cell receptor beta chains below, sequenced in a study of T cell repertoires in cytomegalovirus infection. TCRdb re-called the reads with MiXCR, one entry per CDR3 protein. The sample has hundreds of thousands of distinct CDR3 sequences; approximately 10% are singletons. Material: PBMCs. The receptor set was obtained from a human donor in good health (CMV status not recorded). Some clones in this sample may be carry-over from other donors' samples.

This chain connects TRBV4-2 to TRBJ1-5, with D possibly matching TRBD1 (6 bases). V was shortened by 5 bases and J by 6 bases, with 14 bases between the two germline ends. This CDR3 comprises 14 residues. Germline V gene data show CDR1 as LGHNA and CDR2 as YNFKEQ. The chain's CDR3 is CASSLERGGQPQHF. CDR3 DNA: TGTGCCAGCAGCTTGGAGAGGGGGGGTCAGCCCCAGCATTTT.

The sample holds a few counts of this clonotype. The genes are TRBV10-3 and TRBJ2-1, with 8 nucleotides matching TRBD1. The CDR3 contains 14 residues. Germline V gene lookup returns CDR1 ENHRY and CDR2 SYGVKD. With 6 bases clipped from V and 5 bases from J, the junction kept 6 bases outside the gene matches. CDR3 in amino acids: CAIRTGGENNEQFF. CDR3 nucleotides: TGTGCCATCAGAACAGGGGGAGAGAACAATGAGCAGTTCTTC.

The chain has TRBV11-2 and TRBJ1-6; 8 positions match TRBD1. Looked up from germline, CDR1 is SGHAT and CDR2 is FQNNGV. The ends lost 0 bases at V and 8 bases at J; junction bases unmatched: 6. The length of the CDR3 is 16 residues. The CDR3 loop is CASSLDRQGADSPLHF. For the CDR3, the DNA is TGTGCCAGCAGCTTAGATAGGCAGGGGGCGGATTCACCCCTCCACTTT.

This clonotype was seen only a few times. The V call is TRBV12-3 or TRBV12-4, the J call TRBJ1-5; no clear D. The CDR3 spans 16 residues. V was shortened by 0 bases and J by 7 bases, with 16 bases between the two germline ends. CDR3 in amino acids: CASSLAPRLQGQPQHF. In DNA, the CDR3 is TGTGCCAGCAGTTTAGCCCCGAGGTTACAAGGACAGCCCCAGCATTTT.

J is TRBJ2-1 and V is TRBV7-9; D call uncertain. Germline assignment: CDR1 SEHNR and CDR2 FQNEAQ (reference sequence). This CDR3 spans 13 amino acids. The ends were cut back, 3 bases at V and 10 bases at J, with 13 bases in the middle. Written as DNA, the CDR3 is TGTGCCAGCAGCTTCATCTCAACGAGGGAGCAGTTCTTC. Encoded protein: CASSFISTREQFF.

In its sample, this clonotype was seen many times. The V call is TRBV19, the J call TRBJ2-2, with 7 nucleotides matching TRBD2. CDR1 is LNHDA and CDR2 is SQIVND in the germline V gene (reference sequence). The J segment lost 6 bases and the V segment lost 7 bases, leaving 8 bases of the junction unmatched. The CDR3 sequence is 14 residues long. CDR3 region: CASTKDRGAGELFF. The DNA of the CDR3 is TGTGCCAGTACCAAAGATCGGGGGGCCGGGGAGCTGTTTTTT.

At least ten counts were recorded for this clonotype. The chain links TRBV6-1 to TRBJ1-1, with D uncertain. CDR1 and CDR2 from the germline V gene are MNHNS and SASEGT. Trimming stripped 5 bases from V and 4 bases from J, with 8 bases between. The CDR3 has 12 residues. CDR3 sequence: CASSQVVTEAFF. Here the CDR3 DNA reads TGTGCCAGCAGTCAGGTGGTCACTGAAGCTTTCTTT.

V is TRBV10-3 and J is TRBJ2-5; D might be TRBD1 (5 bases). This CDR3 spans 13 amino acids. Germline CDR1 and CDR2: ENHRY and SYGVKD. Trimming took off 4 bases at V and 4 bases at J, with 10 bases between the two ends. The CDR3 is CAISGQSPETQYF. In DNA, the CDR3 is TGTGCCATCAGTGGACAGAGCCCAGAGACCCAGTACTTC.

The V call is TRBV20-1, the J call TRBJ2-1; 8 nucleotides match TRBD2. The CDR3 loop spans 15 amino acids. CDR1 and CDR2 from the germline V gene are DFQATT and SNEGSKA (reference sequence). Losses at the gene ends were 6 bases for V and 4 bases for J; bases not matched to a gene: 11. Written as DNA, the CDR3 is TGCAGTGCCCCTTCCCCCAGCGGGGGATACAATGAGCAGTTCTTC. Translation: CSAPSPSGGYNEQFF.

The chain has TRBV6-5 and TRBJ2-1; 10 bases line up with TRBD2. Germline V gives CDR1 MNHEY, CDR2 SVGAGI. Trimming took 0 bases from V and 8 from J; bases not matched to a gene: 7. CDR3 length: 16 amino acids. The chain's CDR3 is CASSYSSASGSDEQFF. The CDR3 DNA is TGTGCCAGCAGTTACTCGAGCGCTAGCGGGAGTGATGAGCAGTTCTTC.

In the case of this clonotype: The CDR3 does not close with the conserved phenylalanine or tryptophan, likely indicating a read error. The chain couples TRBV20-1 to TRBJ2-1; either TRBD1 or TRBD2 may supply D (5 bases each). CDR1 and CDR2 (germline): DFQATT, SNEGSKA (reference sequence). This CDR3 has 15 amino acids. Trimming cost V 0 bases and J 8 bases, with 17 bases left between them. CDR3 residues: CSARDGGGARDEQFI. The CDR3 DNA follows: TGCAGTGCTAGAGATGGGGGTGGGGCCAGGGATGAGCAGTTCATC.

J is TRBJ2-5 and V is TRBV5-1; 10 nucleotides align to TRBD2. Looked up from germline, CDR1 is SGHRS and CDR2 is YFSETQ. Trimming at V came to 2 bases and at J to 5 bases, leaving 9 bases not matched to a gene. This CDR3 comprises 16 residues. The CDR3 sequence: CASSFTLAGGSETQYF. The CDR3 nucleotides read TGCGCCAGCAGCTTTACGTTAGCGGGGGGATCTGAGACCCAGTACTTC.

The rearrangement joins TRBV6-5 to TRBJ1-5; D might be TRBD1 (5 bases). V shed 0 bases and J shed 2 bases, with 11 bases lying between them. The germline V gene encodes CDR1 MNHEY and CDR2 SVGAGI. The CDR3 spans 16 residues. The CDR3 sequence is CASSYSWGGGNQPQHF. The CDR3 DNA is TGTGCCAGCAGTTACTCGTGGGGAGGGGGCAATCAGCCCCAGCATTTT.

Many counts were recorded for this clonotype. The rearrangement links TRBV7-2 to TRBJ1-5; D gene uncertain. The CDR3 sequence is 16 residues long. Germline CDR1 is SGHTA and CDR2 is FQGNSA. Trimming cost V 4 bases and J 3 bases, with 16 bases left between them. CDR3 residues: CASSSDRASLNQPQHF. The DNA for the CDR3 is TGTGCCAGCAGCTCGGACCGGGCCTCGCTCAATCAGCCCCAGCATTTT.